A single sample is the source of the 25 T cell receptor beta chains below, sequenced in a study of CXCR3-negative and CXCR3-positive naive CD8 T cells. TRB cDNA libraries were made by UMI-labeled 5' RACE. After re-calling the 5' RACE reads, TCRdb lists one entry per CDR3 protein, DNA absent. Its table records some 130,000 distinct CDR3 sequences. Sequences were obtained from naive CXCR3- CD8+ T cells from blood. Specified subset: CD45RO-CCR7+CD27+CD95- naive CD8+ T cells lacking CXCR3 (TNR3-). Receptors originate from a human donor in good health. Some clones in this sample may be carry-over from other donors' samples.

The J gene is TRBJ2-7, the V gene TRBV11-2. CDR1 SGHAT and CDR2 FQNNGV come from the germline V gene. This CDR3 has 15 amino acids. The CDR3 here is CASSHDSKTADEQYF.

The CDR3 sequence: CASEPGLAVQETQYF. The rearrangement uses TRBV25-1 and TRBJ2-5; as DNA is missing, the TRBD2 call by TCRdb cannot be tested. CDR3 size: 15 residues. The germline CDR1 and CDR2 sequences are MGHDK and SYGVNS.

The chain links TRBV7-6 to TRBJ2-1; TCRdb's D gene call, TRBD1, goes unchecked for lack of DNA. The germline V gene encodes CDR1 SGHVS and CDR2 FNYEAQ. The CDR3 consists of 17 residues. CDR3: CASSFGAGITSYNEQFF.

The chain employs TRBV12-3 or TRBV12-4 and TRBJ1-1; the TCRdb D gene call, TRBD1, has no DNA to confirm it. CDR3 size: 14 residues. CDR3 amino acids: CASSSPTGSTEAFF.

The chain joins TRBV6-5 to TRBJ2-7; TCRdb's D gene call, TRBD1, goes unchecked for lack of DNA. The CDR3 length is 14 residues. In germline, CDR1 is MNHEY, CDR2 SVGAGI. This CDR3 is CASISRDRTYEQYF.

This rearrangement joins TRBV28 to TRBJ2-7; the D call from TCRdb, TRBD1, cannot be confirmed without DNA. The germline CDR1 and CDR2 sequences are MDHEN and SYDVKM. The CDR3 covers 17 residues. The CDR3 loop reads CASSLTGQGFDSYEQYF.

The chain employs TRBV7-9 and TRBJ2-7. The length of the CDR3 is 14 residues. The germline V gene encodes CDR1 SEHNR and CDR2 FQNEAQ (reference sequence). CDR3 sequence reads: CASSLGDSSYEQYF.

The chain combines TRBV28 with TRBJ1-4. This CDR3 is 14 amino acids long. CDR1 is MDHEN and CDR2 is SYDVKM in the germline V gene. CDR3 sequence: CASSKTATNEKLFF.

The chain carries TRBV7-9 and TRBJ2-1. CDR3 length equals 17 residues. From germline, CDR1 is SEHNR and CDR2 FQNEAQ (reference sequence). This CDR3 reads CASSSHRTSSFYNEQFF.

The chain carries TRBV4-3 and TRBJ2-3; TCRdb's D gene call, TRBD2, goes unchecked for lack of DNA. Germline loops: CDR1 LGHNA, CDR2 YSLEER. This CDR3 spans 16 amino acids. The CDR3 sequence is CASSQDLRGLTDTQYF.

CDR3: CASSYPTGLAGHYQETQYF. The chain combines TRBV28 with TRBJ2-5; TCRdb indicates TRBD2, and absent DNA this call remains unverified. CDR1 MDHEN and CDR2 SYDVKM come from the germline V gene. The CDR3 loop spans 19 amino acids. Full variable domain (rest looked up from reference TRBV28 and TRBJ2-5): DVKVTQSSRYLVKRTGEKVFLECVQDMDHENMFWYRQDPGLGLRLIYFSYDVKMKEKGDIPEGYSVSREKKERFSLILESASTNQTSMYLCASSYPTGLAGHYQETQYFGPGTRLLVL.

V is TRBV14 and J is TRBJ2-6; TCRdb designates TRBD1, a call that cannot be tested without DNA. The germline CDR1 and CDR2 sequences are SGHDN and FVKESK. This CDR3 contains 19 residues. The CDR3 reads CASSQDQGGKLSGANVLTF.

The chain recombines TRBV9 with TRBJ2-1. The CDR3 sequence is 11 residues long. CDR1 is SGDLS and CDR2 is YYNGEE in the germline V gene. CDR3 region: CASSTSTGLFF.

CDR3: CASSPGQGTGYTF. The chain carries TRBV7-9 and TRBJ1-2; the D call from TCRdb, TRBD1, cannot be confirmed without DNA. The CDR3 is made up of 13 amino acids. CDR1 SEHNR and CDR2 FQNEAQ come from the germline V gene (reference sequence).

The V call is TRBV29-1, the J call TRBJ2-7; TCRdb outputs TRBD2, but without DNA this stays unchecked. Germline values: CDR1 SQVTM, CDR2 ANQGSEA. The CDR3 length is 13 residues. The chain's CDR3 is CSVVPAGYYEQYF.

J is TRBJ1-4 and V is TRBV15. The CDR3 is 15 residues long. Germline values: CDR1 LNHNV, CDR2 YYDKDF (reference sequence). This CDR3 reads CATGSRLATNEKLFF.

This rearrangement joins TRBV28 to TRBJ2-1; TCRdb's D gene call, TRBD1, goes unchecked for lack of DNA. The CDR3 runs 14 residues. Germline V gene sequence: CDR1 MDHEN, CDR2 SYDVKM. The CDR3 protein is CASSRQGPNNEQFF.

V and J are TRBV29-1 and TRBJ1-1; TCRdb picks TRBD1, but there is no DNA to check that call. The CDR3 contains 13 residues. Germline lookup yields CDR1 SQVTM and CDR2 ANQGSEA. CDR3 residues: CSVVGSGGTEAFF.

This chain joins TRBV7-6 and TRBJ2-1; TCRdb proposes TRBD2, but this gene call is untestable without DNA. Germline CDR1 SGHVS, CDR2 FNYEAQ. The CDR3 has 16 residues. The CDR3 protein is CASSSHGLAEYNEQFF. Based on the CDR3 plus reference TRBV7-6 and TRBJ2-1, the full variable domain is GAGVSQSPRYKVTKRGQDVALRCDPISGHVSLYWYRQALGQGPEFLTYFNYEAQQDKSGLPNDRFSAERPEGSISTLTIQRTEQRDSAMYRCASSSHGLAEYNEQFFGPGTRLTVL.

The chain carries TRBV12-3 or TRBV12-4 and TRBJ2-1; the TCRdb D gene call, TRBD2, has no DNA to confirm it. This CDR3 comprises 16 residues. CDR3 protein: CASSASWGLSYNEQFF.

The chain is built from TRBV11-2 and TRBJ2-7; the D gene TCRdb calls, TRBD2, cannot be checked with no DNA. The CDR3 has 12 residues. Germline V lookup: CDR1 SGHAT, CDR2 FQNNGV. The chain's CDR3 is CASSSSPYEQYF.

This chain links TRBV29-1 with TRBJ2-1; with no DNA, the TCRdb D assignment of TRBD2 cannot be verified. Germline V lookup: CDR1 SQVTM, CDR2 ANQGSEA. The CDR3 is 11 amino acids. The CDR3 loop is CSATSANEQFF.

Here the CDR3 reads CASSQPNRDGSSYEQYF. The chain uses TRBV28 and TRBJ2-7; checking the TCRdb D call of TRBD1 is not possible without DNA. This CDR3 region has 17 residues. Germline CDR1 and CDR2: MDHEN and SYDVKM.

The rearrangement links TRBV4-1 to TRBJ2-7. Germline V gene lookup returns CDR1 MGHRA and CDR2 YSYEKL. The CDR3 spans 14 residues. The CDR3 reads CASSQKQSSYEQYF.

V and J are TRBV28 and TRBJ2-3; TCRdb names TRBD1, which stays unverified in the absence of DNA. Germline lookup yields CDR1 MDHEN and CDR2 SYDVKM. The CDR3 length is 16 residues. CDR3 amino acids: CASTRWGGISTDTQYF.